The 21 T cell receptor beta chains in this list originate from one sample, sequenced in a study of blood T cells in healthy people across ages. A second roughly 6 to 12 cycle PCR used barcoded and J-beta primers. TCRdb reprocessed the 5' RACE reads via MiXCR and lists one record per CDR3 protein. The sample has 750,000 to 950,000 distinct CDR3 sequences, 50% to 65% seen once. The specimen was blood. The receptors stem from a man older than 75 in good health.

The V call is TRBV11-2, the J call TRBJ2-2; 7 bases map to TRBD1. The V and J ends lost 3 bases and 6 bases, in that order; junction bases with no gene match: 10. Germline lookup yields CDR1 SGHAT and CDR2 FQNNGV. CDR3 size: 16 residues. The CDR3 loop reads CASSFRAATGPGELFF. The CDR3 DNA reads TGTGCCAGCAGCTTCCGGGCCGCGACAGGGCCCGGGGAGCTGTTTTTT.

V is TRBV7-9 and J is TRBJ2-7; D gene unclear. Germline V lookup: CDR1 SEHNR, CDR2 FQNEAQ (reference sequence). The CDR3 length is 11 residues. Trimming stripped 5 bases from V and 12 bases from J, with 14 bases between. CDR3 amino acids: CASSPAPLLYF. The CDR3 region has the DNA TGTGCCAGCAGCCCCGCTCCTTTATTGTACTTC.

The chain couples TRBV20-1 to TRBJ2-1, with 9 bases fitting TRBD2. Trimming took 0 bases from V and 9 from J; bases not matched to a gene: 12. The CDR3 is 16 amino acids. CDR1 is DFQATT, CDR2 SNEGSKA, per germline (reference sequence). This CDR3 is CSARDEGLAVLGEQFF. CDR3 nucleotide sequence: TGCAGTGCTAGAGATGAGGGACTAGCTGTTCTGGGTGAGCAGTTCTTC.

The V call is TRBV9, the J call TRBJ2-4; 12 bases agree with TRBD2. The last part of the DNA fits TRBJ2-7 better; the J call may be wrong. Germline CDR1 reads SGDLS; CDR2 reads YYNGEE. This CDR3 spans 15 amino acids. CDR3: CASSAGLAGRYEQYF. CDR3 sequence (DNA): TGTGCCAGCAGCGCCGGACTAGCGGGGAGATACGAGCAGTACTTC.

V and J are TRBV6-6 and TRBJ2-1, with D perhaps matching TRBD2 (6 bases). Deletions cut 4 bases from V and 9 bases from J, with 10 bases between. Germline CDR1 MNHNY, CDR2 SVGAGI (reference sequence). This CDR3 spans 12 amino acids. CDR3 residues: CASSFGSGEQFF. The CDR3 region has the DNA TGTGCCAGCAGTTTCGGGAGTGGTGAGCAGTTCTTC.

This clonotype appeared a single time. J is TRBJ2-1 and V is TRBV7-8; 10 nucleotides line up with TRBD2. CDR3 length equals 15 residues. J was trimmed by 6 bases and V by 2 bases; bases with no gene match: 4. The V gene's germline CDR1 is SGHVS and CDR2 FQNEAQ. In DNA, the CDR3 is TGTGCCAGCAGCTTAAGTCTAGCGGGAGCCAATGAGCAGTTCTTC. This encodes CASSLSLAGANEQFF.

As for this clonotype: One end of the junction varies from germline; a read error may be responsible. This chain links TRBV15 with TRBJ2-5, with D perhaps given as TRBD1 or TRBD2 (5 bases each). CDR3 size: 14 residues. Germline V gene lookup returns CDR1 LNHNV and CDR2 YYDKDF (reference sequence). CDR3 coding DNA: TGTGCCACCAGGAAACCGGGGCGACAAGTGACCCAGTACTTC. It yields the protein CATRKPGRQVTQYF.

V is TRBV7-8 and J is TRBJ2-7; 7 bases map to TRBD2. There are 14 residues in the CDR3. Germline trimming cut 5 bases from V and 5 bases from J; bases unmatched to any gene: 9. Germline-derived CDR1 and CDR2 are SGHVS and FQNEAQ. CDR3 nucleotide sequence: TGTGCCAGCAGCCCCAGGGAGGGGAACAACGAGCAGTACTTC. Its translation is CASSPREGNNEQYF.

The CDR3, as DNA: TGTGCCAGCAGGACAGGGGGCGTTGGGGCCAACGTCCTGACTTTC. Its protein is CASRTGGVGANVLTF. The V gene is TRBV6-6, the J gene TRBJ2-6, with TRBD1 matching over 10 bases. The CDR3 contains 15 residues. Looked up from germline, CDR1 is MNHNY and CDR2 is SVGAGI (reference sequence). V lost 6 bases and J lost 3; bases outside the gene matches: 2.

This clonotype was recorded once. The gene calls are TRBV6-6 and TRBJ2-1; the D gene is possibly TRBD2 (7 bases). V dropped 6 bases and J dropped 8 bases, with 20 bases sitting between them. In germline, CDR1 is MNHNY, CDR2 SVGAGI (reference sequence). CDR3 length: 15 residues. The CDR3 DNA is TGTGCCAGCAGGGGGGTGCAGGGCGGGGGCGATGAGCAGTTCTTC. It encodes CASRGVQGGGDEQFF.

The rearrangement joins TRBV29-1 to TRBJ1-4; D ambiguous. This CDR3 is built from 16 residues. CDR1 SQVTM and CDR2 ANQGSEA come from the germline V gene. Trimming took 7 bases from V and 3 from J, leaving 21 bases between them. As DNA, the CDR3 is TGCAGCGCCCAAAAGGGAGCCCTGGTAGCTAATGAAAAACTGTTTTTT. Its protein product is CSAQKGALVANEKLFF.

This chain joins TRBV7-3 and TRBJ1-1, with a possible D match to TRBD1 (5 bases). Trimming pared 2 bases from V and 4 bases from J, leaving 20 bases between. The CDR3 spans 17 residues. Germline V CDR1 and CDR2: SGHTA, FQGTGA. DNA for the CDR3: TGTGCCAGCAGCTTACGGGGGTTCGGGCAGGGACTCACTGAAGCTTTCTTT. This encodes CASSLRGFGQGLTEAFF.

This clonotype has a single count. The genes are TRBV7-9 and TRBJ2-1, with 7 bases identical to TRBD2. The end of the DNA is better explained by TRBJ2-7, so the J call may be wrong. Germline-derived CDR1 and CDR2 are SEHNR and FQNEAQ (reference sequence). The CDR3 has 16 residues. Here the CDR3 reads CASSGWGGGSYNEQYF. CDR3 sequence (DNA): TGTGCCAGCAGCGGGTGGGGGGGAGGCTCCTACAATGAGCAGTACTTC.

This clonotype was detected a few times. The CDR3 sequence is CSARDPAEGEYEQYF. The DNA for the CDR3 is TGCAGTGCTAGAGATCCTGCGGAGGGAGAATACGAGCAGTACTTC. This rearrangement joins TRBV20-1 to TRBJ2-7; D may be TRBD2 (6 bases). This CDR3 is 15 amino acids long. The V gene's germline CDR1 is DFQATT and CDR2 SNEGSKA (reference sequence). V was trimmed by 0 bases and J by 4 bases, leaving 16 bases between them.

The gene calls are TRBV21-1 and TRBJ2-6; the table calls TRBD2, which could not be checked here. TRBV21-1 has pseudogene status. The CDR3 runs to 19 residues. CDR3 sequence (DNA): TGTGCCAGCAGCAAAGGTGGAGGGTCGGAAGTCTCTGGGGCCAACGTCCTGACTTTC. It codes for CASSKGGGSEVSGANVLTF.

The rearrangement joins TRBV3-1 to TRBJ2-4, with 7 bases matching TRBD2. CDR1 LGHDT and CDR2 YNNKEL come from the germline V gene (reference sequence). V lost 4 bases to trimming and J lost 2 bases; unmatched junction nucleotides: 8. The CDR3 covers 16 residues. The CDR3 protein is CASSRRGGQTKNIQYF. CDR3 DNA sequence: TGTGCCAGCAGCCGGCGGGGAGGGCAAACCAAAAACATTCAGTACTTC.

The genes are TRBV30 and TRBJ2-4, with D possibly matching TRBD2 (5 bases). In germline, CDR1 is GTSNPN, CDR2 SVGIG (reference sequence). CDR3 size: 12 residues. The germline V and J ends were trimmed by 5 bases and 1 base, with 6 bases remaining between them. CDR3 sequence reads: CAWRRAKNIQYF. For the CDR3, the DNA is TGTGCCTGGCGGAGGGCCAAAAACATTCAGTACTTC.

The chain uses TRBV7-2 and TRBJ1-1; D remains ambiguous. From germline, CDR1 is SGHTA and CDR2 FQGNSA. CDR3 length: 15 amino acids. V gave up 0 bases and J gave up 1 base, with 9 bases separating them. The CDR3 here is CASSLAVLANTEAFF. The CDR3 nucleotides read TGTGCCAGCAGCTTAGCGGTCCTAGCGAACACTGAAGCTTTCTTT.

The chain links TRBV2 to TRBJ2-1, with 8 nucleotides matching TRBD1. This CDR3 region has 13 residues. The ends lost 5 bases at V and 13 bases at J; junction bases unmatched: 10. Looked up from germline, CDR1 is SNHLY and CDR2 is FYNNEI. In nucleotides, the CDR3 is TGTGCCAGCAGTAGGGACAGGCGAGAGACCCAGTTCTTC. Residues: CASSRDRRETQFF.

This chain joins TRBV20-1 and TRBJ2-5; D possibly corresponds to TRBD1 (6 bases). This CDR3 region has 13 residues. The V gene lost 5 bases and the J gene lost 5 bases, with 15 bases spanning the gap. Germline V gives CDR1 DFQATT, CDR2 SNEGSKA (reference sequence). This chain's CDR3 is CSAPGALSETQYF. In DNA form, the CDR3 reads TGCAGTGCTCCAGGGGCACTCTCGGAGACCCAGTACTTC.

Concerning this clonotype itself: Just one base apart from a much larger clone, this may be a read error. The chain carries TRBV29-1 and TRBJ2-3; D uncertain. The CDR3 spans 10 residues. V was pared by 7 bases and J by 4 bases, with 6 bases between. CDR1 SQVTM and CDR2 ANQGSEA come from the germline V gene. The CDR3 sequence is CSGDSDTQYF. The DNA for the CDR3 is TGCAGCGGGGATTCAGATACGCAGTATTTT.